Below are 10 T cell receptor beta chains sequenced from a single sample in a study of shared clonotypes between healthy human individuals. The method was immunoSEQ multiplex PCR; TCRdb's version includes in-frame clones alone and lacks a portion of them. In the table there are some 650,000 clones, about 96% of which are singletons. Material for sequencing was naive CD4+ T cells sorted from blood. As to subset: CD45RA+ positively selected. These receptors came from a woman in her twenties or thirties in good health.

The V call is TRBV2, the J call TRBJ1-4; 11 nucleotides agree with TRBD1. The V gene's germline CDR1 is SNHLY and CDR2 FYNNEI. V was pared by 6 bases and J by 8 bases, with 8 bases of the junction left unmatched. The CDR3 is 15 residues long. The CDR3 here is CASRGQGVGNEKLFF. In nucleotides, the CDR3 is TGTGCCAGCAGGGGACAGGGGGTGGGCAACGAAAAACTGTTTTTT.

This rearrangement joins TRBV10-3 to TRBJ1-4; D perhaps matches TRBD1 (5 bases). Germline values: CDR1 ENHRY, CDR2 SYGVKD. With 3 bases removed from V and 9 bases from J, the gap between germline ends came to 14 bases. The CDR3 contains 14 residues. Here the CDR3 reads CAISDQGLRQKLFF. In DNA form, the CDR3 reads TGTGCCATCAGTGACCAGGGACTAAGGCAAAAACTGTTTTTT.

CDR3 in amino acids: CASSREGRIYGYTF. CDR3 in DNA: TGTGCCAGCAGCCGCGAGGGCCGGATCTATGGCTACACCTTC. J is TRBJ1-2 and V is TRBV5-4; D gene ambiguous. Germline-derived CDR1 and CDR2 are SGHNT and YYREEE (reference sequence). The length of the CDR3 is 14 residues. V shed 4 bases and J shed 4 bases, with 14 bases lying between them. The variable domain in full, completed from reference TRBV5-4 and TRBJ1-2, reads ETGVTQSPTHLIKTRGQQVTLRCSSQSGHNTVSWYQQALGQGPQFIFQYYREEENGRGNFPPRFSGLQFPNYSSELNVNALELDDSALYLCASSREGRIYGYTFGSGTRLTVV.

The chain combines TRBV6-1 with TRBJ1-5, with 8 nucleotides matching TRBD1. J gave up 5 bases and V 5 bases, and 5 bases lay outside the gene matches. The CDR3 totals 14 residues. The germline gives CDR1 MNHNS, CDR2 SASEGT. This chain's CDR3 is CASSRQGSHQPQHF. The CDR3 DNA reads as TGTGCCAGCAGTAGACAGGGGTCCCATCAGCCCCAGCATTTT.

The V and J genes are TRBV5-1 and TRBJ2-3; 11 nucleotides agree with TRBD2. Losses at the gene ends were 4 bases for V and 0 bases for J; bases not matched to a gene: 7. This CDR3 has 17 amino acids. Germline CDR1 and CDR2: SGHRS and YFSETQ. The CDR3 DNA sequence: TGCGCCAGCAGCGCCGGGACTAGCGGAACTAGCACAGATACGCAGTATTTT. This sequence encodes CASSAGTSGTSTDTQYF.

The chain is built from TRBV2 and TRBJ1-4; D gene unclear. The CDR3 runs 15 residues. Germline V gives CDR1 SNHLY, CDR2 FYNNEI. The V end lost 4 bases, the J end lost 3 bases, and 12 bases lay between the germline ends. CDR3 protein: CASSAAARANEKLFF. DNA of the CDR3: TGTGCCAGCAGTGCGGCAGCCAGAGCTAATGAAAAACTGTTTTTT.

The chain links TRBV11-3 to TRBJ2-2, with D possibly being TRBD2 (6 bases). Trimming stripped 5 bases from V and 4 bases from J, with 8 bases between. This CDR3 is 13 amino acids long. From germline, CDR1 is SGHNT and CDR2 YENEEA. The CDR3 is CASSARGTGELFF. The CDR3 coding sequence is TGTGCCAGCAGCGCGCGGGGCACCGGGGAGCTGTTTTTT. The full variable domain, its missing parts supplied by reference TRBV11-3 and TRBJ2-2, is EAGVVQSPRYKIIEKKQPVAFWCNPISGHNTLYWYLQNLGQGPELLIRYENEEAVDDSQLPKDRFSAERLKGVDSTLKIQPAELGDSAVYLCASSARGTGELFFGEGSRLTVL.

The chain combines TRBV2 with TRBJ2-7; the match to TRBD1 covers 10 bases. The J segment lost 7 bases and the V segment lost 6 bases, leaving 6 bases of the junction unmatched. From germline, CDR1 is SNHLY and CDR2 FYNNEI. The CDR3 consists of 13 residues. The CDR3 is CASRGTGVGEQYF. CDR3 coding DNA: TGTGCCAGCAGAGGGACAGGGGTCGGAGAGCAGTACTTC.

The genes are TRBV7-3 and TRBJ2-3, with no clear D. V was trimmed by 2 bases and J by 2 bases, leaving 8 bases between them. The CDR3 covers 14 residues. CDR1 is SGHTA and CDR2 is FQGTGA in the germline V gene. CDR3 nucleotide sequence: TGTGCCAGCAGCTTAGATGCTCACACAGATACGCAGTATTTT. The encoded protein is CASSLDAHTDTQYF.

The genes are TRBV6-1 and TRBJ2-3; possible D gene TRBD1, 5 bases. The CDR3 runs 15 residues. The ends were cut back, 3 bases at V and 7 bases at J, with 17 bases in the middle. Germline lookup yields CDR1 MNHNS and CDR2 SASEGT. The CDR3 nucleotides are TGTGCCAGCAGTGAGGCACCTTCAGACAGCTATACGCAGTATTTT. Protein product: CASSEAPSDSYTQYF.